The T cell receptor (beta chain) described here comes from a study of T cells in Graves' hyperthyroidism and ophthalmopathy. Study information: Peripheral blood was collected at initial diagnosis, before any treatment.

Ophthalmopathy patients showed a Clinical Activity Score of at least 3, NOSPECS grade of at least 4 and duration under 3 months. V was cut by 5 bases and J by 2 bases, with 13 bases left in between. The CDR3 consists of 15 residues. RNA transcripts yielded amplified TCR beta CDR3 regions. HTBI primers drove first-round RT-PCR of the TCR CDR3. MiXCR, run by TCRdb on the multiplex PCR reads, gives a single entry per CDR3 protein. This sample has approximately 570,000 distinct CDR3 sequences, with 15% to 20% found just once. Findings and caveats of the study: A 13 V-J signature model discriminated ophthalmopathy versus stable hyperthyroidism.

For this clonotype: Its antigen is still unknown.

The chain links TRBV12-3 or TRBV12-4 to TRBJ1-3; TRBD1 is a possible D gene (5 bases). The sample consisted of blood. The clonotype comes from a man aged 35 to 55 with Graves' ophthalmopathy. The CDR3 nucleotides read TGTGCCAGCAGTCCACCAGGGAGACCTGGAAACACCATATATTTT. This sequence encodes CASSPPGRPGNTIYF.